This T cell receptor (beta chain) was observed in a study of blood T cell repertoires in COVID-19. About the study: Samples representing acute and convalescent COVID-19 were sourced from the United States, Italy and Spain.

The CDR3 is 14 amino acids. V was pared by 6 bases and J by 0 bases, with 9 bases between. From germline, CDR1 is GTSNPN and CDR2 SVGIG (reference sequence). Method: immunoSEQ multiplex PCR; TCRdb's copy keeps in-frame clones and lacks some. The data show roughly 250,000 clones, with roughly 84% seen just once and 2% to 2.5% held by the top ten. What was sequenced was peripheral blood. The J gene is TRBJ1-6, the V gene TRBV30; tentatively, D is TRBD1 (6 bases). The receptor comes from a woman in her forties who had recovered from COVID-19. The CDR3 DNA sequence: TGTGCCTGCACAGGGAACTCCTATAATTCACCCCTCCACTTT. Protein: CACTGNSYNSPLHF.